The next 10 T cell receptor beta chains were all read from a single sample in a study of early T cells in non-severe SARS-CoV-2 infection. TCRdb recomputed calls from the 5' RACE reads with MiXCR, one row per CDR3 protein. The sample lists about 83,000 distinct CDR3 sequences, roughly 15% occurring once. The sample taken for sequencing was whole blood. Receptor source: an adult who was a healthcare worker with PCR-confirmed SARS-CoV-2 infection or an uninfected control (not recorded which).

This clonotype has only a few counts. This sequence joins TRBV12-3 or TRBV12-4 and TRBJ2-5; TRBD2 agrees at 12 bases. This CDR3 comprises 17 residues. V dropped 5 bases and J dropped 2; count of bases not matched to a gene: 9. The chain's CDR3 is CASSPNLGLAGQETQYF. CDR3 coding DNA: TGTGCCAGCAGTCCAAACCTCGGACTAGCGGGGCAAGAGACCCAGTACTTC.

This clonotype was seen more than once but under ten times. The rearrangement uses TRBV7-9 and TRBJ1-2; TRBD1 matches at 12 bases. The CDR3 consists of 15 residues. V dropped 5 bases and J dropped 6; count of bases not matched to a gene: 7. Germline CDR1 reads SEHNR; CDR2 reads FQNEAQ (reference sequence). CDR3 DNA: TGTGCCAGCAGCCCCGGCGGGACAGGGGGCGATGGCTACACCTTC. Protein sequence: CASSPGGTGGDGYTF.

The genes are TRBV2 and TRBJ2-1; maybe TRBD2 (5 bases). V shed 4 bases and J shed 12 bases, with 13 bases lying between them. The V gene's germline CDR1 is SNHLY and CDR2 FYNNEI. The CDR3 has 12 residues. CDR3 bases: TGTGCCAGCAGTGTTAAGGCGGCGGGGCAGTTCTTC. Protein sequence: CASSVKAAGQFF.

This clonotype has at least ten counts. The rearrangement joins TRBV3-1 to TRBJ2-5, with 8 positions matching TRBD2. V shed 3 bases, J shed 4 bases, and the junction held 10 bases outside the gene matches. The CDR3 extends over 16 amino acids. CDR1 is LGHDT, CDR2 YNNKEL, per germline (reference sequence). CDR3 sequence reads: CASSQAGLGPTETQYF. The CDR3 DNA reads TGTGCCAGCAGCCAGGCGGGACTAGGTCCGACAGAGACCCAGTACTTC.

The chain has TRBV6-6 and TRBJ2-6, with 9 bases lining up with TRBD1. V gave up 2 bases and J gave up 0 bases; unmatched junction bases: 8. The germline CDR1 and CDR2 sequences are MNHNY and SVGAGI (reference sequence). The CDR3 has 19 residues. CDR3 residues: CASSYRRDRGSSGANVLTF. The CDR3 DNA follows: TGTGCCAGCAGTTACAGGAGAGACAGGGGGTCCTCTGGGGCCAACGTCCTGACTTTC.

Only a few counts were recorded for this clonotype. The chain links TRBV5-1 to TRBJ2-7, with D possibly TRBD1 on 6 matching bases. The CDR3 covers 12 residues. CDR1 is SGHRS and CDR2 is YFSETQ in the germline V gene. In DNA form, the CDR3 reads TGCGCGTCCCAGGGGCGGCACTACGAGCAGTACTTC. Translated, it gives CASQGRHYEQYF.

A note on this clonotype: This clone may be a read error of a much larger clone one base away. It is unclear where the CDR3 begins or ends on the DNA, so no DNA is shown, and the CDR3 is as TCRdb lists it. The chain links TRBV4-3 to TRBJ2-2; the DNA was not used to check the table's D call, TRBD2. The CDR3 contains 18 residues when both ends are counted. Germline V CDR1 and CDR2: LGHNA, YSLEER. CDR3 region: CASSQDLWGLGIAGEMFF.

The table lists this clonotype with a count of one. The chain carries TRBV6-2 or TRBV6-3 and TRBJ2-3, with D uncertain. This CDR3 is 14 amino acids long. Germline V gene data show CDR1 as MNHEY and CDR2 as SVGEGT. The V and J ends lost 2 bases and 5 bases respectively, with 11 bases between them. The CDR3 DNA reads TGTGCCAGCAGTTACGTCGCCTTGGGAGATACGCAGTATTTT. It translates to CASSYVALGDTQYF.

Ten or more counts support this clonotype. The chain couples TRBV12-5 to TRBJ2-2; D not resolved. This CDR3 comprises 12 residues. Per germline, CDR1 LGHNT and CDR2 FRNRAP. V lost 6 bases to trimming and J lost 4 bases, with 6 bases between them. The CDR3 is CASGGFTGELFF. The CDR3 DNA sequence: TGTGCTAGTGGAGGTTTCACCGGGGAGCTGTTTTTT.

This clonotype was picked up many times. The chain couples TRBV27 to TRBJ1-5; 7 nucleotides line up with TRBD1. J lost 2 bases, V lost 4 bases, and 11 bases had no gene match. Germline CDR1 is MNHEY and CDR2 is SMNVEV (reference sequence). The CDR3 is 17 amino acids. CDR3 in amino acids: CASSSPRGQRGNQPQHF. The CDR3, as DNA: TGTGCCAGCAGTTCCCCCAGGGGACAGCGGGGCAATCAGCCCCAGCATTTT.